This TCR beta chain was sequenced for a study of T cells expressing NK-cell markers. The CDR3 consists of 13 residues. Germline V CDR1 and CDR2: SGHVS, FQNEAQ. TCRdb re-called the 5' RACE reads and catalogs CDR3 proteins one per entry, DNA excluded. Found here are roughly 150,000 distinct CDR3 sequences; the top ten clones hold over 20%. This clonotype was sampled from a man aged 18 to 69 in good health. Sequencing was carried out using blood T cells: a sorted CD56 or NKG2C T cell subset, CD4+ or CD8+ T cells, or bulk PBMC T cells (not recorded which). The rearrangement uses TRBV7-8 and TRBJ2-7; TCRdb selects TRBD2, and the lack of DNA leaves this call unchecked. The CDR3 region is CASSEGTYYEQYF. Variable domain in full (rest from reference TRBV7-8 and TRBJ2-7): GAGVSQSPRYKVAKRGQDVALRCDPISGHVSLFWYQQALGQGPEFLTYFQNEAQLDKSGLPSDRFFAERPEGSVSTLKIQRTQQEDSAVYLCASSEGTYYEQYFGPGTRLTVT.